The rows below give T cell receptor beta chains drawn from one sample of a study of blood T cell repertoires in COVID-19. Method: immunoSEQ multiplex PCR; TCRdb's copy keeps in-frame clones and lacks some. There are 250,000 to 300,000 clones in the sample; 70% to 90% occur only once, and more than 4.5% lies in the top ten. Specimen: peripheral blood. These receptor sequences come from a man aged 45-60 years with active or convalescent COVID-19. Each CDR3 is given with its conserved first and last residue. The D gene is left open where the match is weak. Clone sizes are given selectively: once, few, many, or a class where the clone is expanded.

D gene | J gene | V gene | clone size | CDR3 protein | CDR3 DNA
TRBD1 | TRBJ2-2 | TRBV5-1 | - | CASSATGTGRHTGELFF | TGCGCCAGCAGCGCAACCGGGACAGGGAGGCACACCGGGGAGCTGTTTTTT
TRBD2 | TRBJ2-5 | TRBV7-8 | - | CASSYRDGLAIETQYF | TGTGCCAGCAGCTACCGCGACGGACTAGCGATAGAGACCCAGTACTTC
TRBD1 | TRBJ1-6 | TRBV4-1 | once | CASSQVDRVGESPLHF | TGCGCCAGCAGCCAAGTGGACAGGGTAGGAGAGTCACCCCTCCACTTT
- | TRBJ2-1 | TRBV28 | - | CASSFTPSLGVGQFF | TGTGCCAGCAGTTTTACCCCTTCACTCGGGGTAGGGCAGTTCTTC
TRBD2 | TRBJ2-3 | TRBV15 | once | CATSSSGRSTDTQYF | TGTGCCACCAGCAGTAGCGGGAGGAGCACAGATACGCAGTATTTT
- | TRBJ1-1 | TRBV3-1/TRBV3-2 | - | CASSPWRAEGTEAFF | TGTGCCAGCAGCCCCTGGAGGGCGGAAGGCACTGAAGCTTTCTTT
- | TRBJ1-2 | TRBV9 | - | CASSVRDNSGYGYTF | TGTGCCAGCAGCGTCAGGGACAACAGCGGATATGGCTACACCTTC
- | TRBJ1-3 | TRBV5-6 | - | CASSLTAGNTIYF | TGTGCCAGCAGCTTGACAGCTGGAAACACCATATATTTT
- | TRBJ1-2 | TRBV28 | - | CASRVGWGADYGYTF | TGTGCCAGCAGGGTAGGATGGGGCGCGGACTATGGCTACACCTTC
TRBD2 | TRBJ2-2 | TRBV10-3 | - | CAIRAGAGGPGTGELFF | TGTGCCATCAGGGCAGGAGCGGGAGGGCCGGGCACCGGGGAGCTGTTTTTT
- | TRBJ1-2 | TRBV20-1 | - | CSTWGGGGYTF | TGCAGTACCTGGGGGGGTGGAGGCTACACCTTC
- | TRBJ1-1 | TRBV6-5 | - | CASSYSPGEGNTEAFF | TGTGCCAGCAGTTACTCTCCAGGGGAGGGGAACACTGAAGCTTTCTTT
- | TRBJ2-7 | TRBV11-2 | once | CASRQAYEQYF | TGTGCCAGCAGACAGGCCTACGAGCAGTACTTC
- | TRBJ2-1 | TRBV1 | - | CTSSQVSAEEPLSSYNEQFF | TGCACCAGCAGCCAAGTAAGCGCCGAGGAACCCCTGAGCTCCTACAATGAGCAGTTCTTC
TRBD1 | TRBJ1-2 | TRBV3-1/TRBV3-2 | - | CASSGQGRNYGYTF | TGTGCCAGCAGCGGACAGGGAAGGAACTATGGCTACACCTTC
TRBD2 | TRBJ2-1 | TRBV6-6 | once | CASRQAGAGGANEQFF | TGTGCCAGCAGACAGGCTGGGGCGGGAGGGGCCAATGAGCAGTTCTTC
- | TRBJ2-3 | TRBV27 | - | CASSFISRADTQYF | TGTGCCAGCAGTTTCATCTCCCGGGCAGATACGCAGTATTTT
- | TRBJ1-2 | TRBV5-6 | - | CASSLVTRTGNYGYTF | TGTGCCAGCAGCTTGGTCACCCGGACTGGAAACTATGGCTACACCTTC
- | TRBJ1-2 | TRBV14 | - | CASSQGPKTAGYTF | TGTGCCAGCAGCCAAGGACCCAAGACAGCGGGCTACACCTTC
TRBD1 | TRBJ2-7 | TRBV18 | - | CASSPTGGAKYEQYF | TGTGCCAGCTCACCAACAGGGGGCGCGAAATACGAGCAGTACTTC
- | TRBJ2-5 | TRBV7-8 | - | CASSSFRSETQYF | TGTGCCAGCAGCTCCTTCAGATCGGAGACCCAGTACTTC
TRBD1 | TRBJ1-3 | TRBV11-3 | - | CASSRGTGSGNTIYF | TGTGCCAGCAGCCGCGGGACAGGCTCTGGAAACACCATATATTTT
TRBD1 | TRBJ1-2 | TRBV6-5 | - | CATRDPQGVYGYTF | TGTGCCACCCGCGACCCGCAGGGGGTCTATGGCTACACCTTC
TRBD1 | TRBJ1-3 | TRBV19 | - | CASSLQGALSGNTIYF | TGTGCCAGTAGTCTACAGGGGGCTTTGTCTGGAAACACCATATATTTT
- | TRBJ1-2 | TRBV7-2 | once | CASSLPGEPWSYTF | TGTGCCAGCAGCTTACCGGGGGAGCCTTGGAGCTACACCTTC
TRBD1 | TRBJ1-4 | TRBV3-1/TRBV3-2 | - | CASSHGQGPTNEKLFF | TGTGCCAGCAGCCATGGACAGGGACCAACTAATGAAAAACTGTTTTTT
- | TRBJ2-7 | TRBV4-1 | - | CASSQPGSGAYEQYF | TGCGCCAGCAGCCAACCGGGATCAGGGGCCTACGAGCAGTACTTC
- | TRBJ1-6 | TRBV7-6 | - | CASSYNGGTDSPLHF | TGTGCCAGCAGCTATAACGGGGGGACGGATTCACCCCTCCACTTT
TRBD1 | TRBJ2-5 | TRBV7-9 | - | CASSFGTAETQYF | TGTGCCAGCAGCTTCGGGACAGCAGAGACCCAGTACTTC
- | TRBJ1-1 | TRBV19 | - | CASSSVVGTTEAFF | TGTGCCAGTAGTTCCGTTGTCGGTACGACTGAAGCTTTCTTT
- | TRBJ2-2 | TRBV15 | - | CATSGNQGRGTGELFF | TGTGCCACCAGCGGGAACCAGGGGAGGGGCACCGGGGAGCTGTTTTTT
- | TRBJ2-7 | TRBV12-5 | - | CASARAPYEQYF | TGTGCTAGTGCCAGGGCCCCCTACGAGCAGTACTTC